Reported below is one T cell receptor (beta chain). TCRdb used MiXCR to reprocess the 5' RACE reads, holding one entry per CDR3 protein. The sample carries about 430,000 distinct CDR3 sequences, about 20% recorded once. Germline loops: CDR1 SGHTA, CDR2 FQGNSA. V lost 5 bases and J 7 bases, leaving 14 bases between the germline ends. The CDR3 is 13 amino acids. The data derive from a study of T-cell memory formation after mild COVID-19. Source material: PBMCs or a T cell subset sorted from them (not recorded which). The receptor was isolated from a young man who had mild COVID-19 (a few samples of this study predate the infection). Cell type and time point are not known. V is TRBV7-2 and J is TRBJ1-2; D possibly corresponds to TRBD1 (6 bases). This CDR3 reads CASSPRGRRGYTF. The CDR3 nucleotides are TGTGCCAGCAGCCCTCGGGGGCGACGTGGCTACACCTTC.